This T cell receptor (beta chain) was sequenced in a study of blood T cell repertoires in COVID-19. This clone was found once. Data came from immunoSEQ multiplex PCR; TCRdb stores just in-frame clones and leaves some out. This table has 150,000 or so clones, more than 75% appearing once. Sample: peripheral blood. This clonotype originated in an older woman with COVID-19, enrolled during active disease.

The CDR3 coding sequence is TGTGCCAGTAGTCCACAGGTGCGGAACACCGGGGAGCTGTTTTTT. Translating it yields CASSPQVRNTGELFF. The chain joins TRBV19 to TRBJ2-2; a weak D match, TRBD1 (5 bases). The length of the CDR3 is 15 residues. Germline V gene sequence: CDR1 LNHDA, CDR2 SQIVND (reference sequence). V was pared by 5 bases and J by 1 base, with 11 bases between.